This TCR beta chain was sequenced in a study of T cells in Graves' hyperthyroidism and ophthalmopathy. A word on this clonotype: Since a much larger clone is just one base distant, this may be a read error.

The V gene end was trimmed by 6 bases and the J gene end by 4 bases; junction bases not matched to a gene: 9. CDR3 size: 15 residues. Germline V CDR1 and CDR2: SGHTA, FQGNSA. Patients counted as stable if ophthalmopathy did not develop within 18 months. Using RNA transcripts as the source, TCR beta CDR3 regions were amplified. The HTBI set primed first-round TCR CDR3 RT-PCR. Each CDR3 protein is one row after TCRdb ran MiXCR on the multiplex PCR reads. The sample records approximately 870,000 distinct CDR3 sequences, over 35% being singletons. This TCR came from a man aged 18 to 29 with Graves' hyperthyroidism. The rearrangement uses TRBV7-2 and TRBJ1-1; 9 bases match TRBD1. Sequenced material: blood. CDR3 coding DNA: TGTGCCAGCAGACCCTCCAGACAGGGGGGCACTGAAGCTTTCTTT. This codes for CASRPSRQGGTEAFF. Looking up the rest from reference TRBV7-2 and TRBJ1-1 gives the full variable domain: GAGVSQSPSNKVTEKGKDVELRCDPISGHTALYWYRQSLGQGLEFLIYFQGNSAPDKSGLPSDRFSAERTGGSVSTLTIQRTQQEDSAVYLCASRPSRQGGTEAFFGQGTRLTVV.